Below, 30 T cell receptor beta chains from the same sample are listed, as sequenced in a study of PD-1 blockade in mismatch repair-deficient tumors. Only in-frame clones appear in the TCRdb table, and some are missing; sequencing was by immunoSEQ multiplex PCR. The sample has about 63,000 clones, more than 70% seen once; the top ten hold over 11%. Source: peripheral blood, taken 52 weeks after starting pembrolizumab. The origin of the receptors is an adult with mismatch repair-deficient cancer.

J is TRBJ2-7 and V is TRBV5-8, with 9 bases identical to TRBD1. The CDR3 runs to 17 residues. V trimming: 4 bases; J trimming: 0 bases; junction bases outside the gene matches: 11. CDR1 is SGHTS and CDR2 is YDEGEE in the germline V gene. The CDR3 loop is CASSKMGQGLFSYEQYF. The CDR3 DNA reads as TGTGCCAGCAGCAAAATGGGACAGGGCCTATTCTCCTACGAGCAGTACTTC.

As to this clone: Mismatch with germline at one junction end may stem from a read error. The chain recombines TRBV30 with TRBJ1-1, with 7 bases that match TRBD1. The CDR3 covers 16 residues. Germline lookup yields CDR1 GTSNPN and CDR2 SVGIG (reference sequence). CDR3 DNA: TGCGCCTGGAGGGCAGAGATGACAGGGCTGAACACTGAAGCTTTCTTT. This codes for CAWRAEMTGLNTEAFF.

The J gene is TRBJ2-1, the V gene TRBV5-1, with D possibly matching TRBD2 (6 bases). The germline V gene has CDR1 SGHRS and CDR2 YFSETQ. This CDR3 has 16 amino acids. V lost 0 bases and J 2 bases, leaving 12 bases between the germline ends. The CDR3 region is CASSLAVAATYNEQFF. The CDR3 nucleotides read TGCGCCAGCAGCTTGGCCGTAGCGGCGACCTACAATGAGCAGTTCTTC.

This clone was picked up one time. The CDR3 loop reads CASSIAGNTEAFF. The CDR3 DNA reads as TGTGCCAGCAGTATCGCAGGGAACACTGAAGCTTTCTTT. The rearrangement joins TRBV28 to TRBJ1-1; D remains unclear. Germline CDR1 MDHEN, CDR2 SYDVKM. Trimming removed 5 bases at V and 1 base at J, with 8 bases between. The CDR3 runs to 13 residues. Full variable domain (remainder filled in from reference TRBV28 and TRBJ1-1): DVKVTQSSRYLVKRTGEKVFLECVQDMDHENMFWYRQDPGLGLRLIYFSYDVKMKEKGDIPEGYSVSREKKERFSLILESASTNQTSMYLCASSIAGNTEAFFGQGTRLTVV.

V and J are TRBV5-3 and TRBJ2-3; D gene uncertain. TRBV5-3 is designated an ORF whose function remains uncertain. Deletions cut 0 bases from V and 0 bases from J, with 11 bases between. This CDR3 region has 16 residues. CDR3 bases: TGTGCCAGAAGCTTGGACCGCGGCAACAGCACAGATACGCAGTATTTT. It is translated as CARSLDRGNSTDTQYF.

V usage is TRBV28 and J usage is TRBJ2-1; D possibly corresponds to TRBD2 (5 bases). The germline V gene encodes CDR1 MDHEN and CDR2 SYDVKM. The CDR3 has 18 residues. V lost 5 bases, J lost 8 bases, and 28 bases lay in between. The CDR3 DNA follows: TGTGCCAGCAGTCTCCTCGTGGGCATGGGAGTAGGACTGGATGAGCAGTTCTTC. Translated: CASSLLVGMGVGLDEQFF.

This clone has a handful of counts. Here the CDR3 DNA reads TGTGCCTGGAGGGGGACAGGGCCATATGGCTACACCTTC. It specifies CAWRGTGPYGYTF. The chain joins TRBV30 to TRBJ1-2, with 9 bases lining up with TRBD1. This CDR3 has 13 amino acids. After removal of 3 bases from V and 5 bases from J, the junction contained 4 bases not matched to a gene. Germline assignment: CDR1 GTSNPN and CDR2 SVGIG (reference sequence). Together with reference TRBV30 and TRBJ1-2, the CDR3 gives the full variable domain: SQTIHQWPATLVQPVGSPLSLECTVEGTSNPNLYWYRQAAGRGLQLLFYSVGIGQISSEVPQNLSASRPQDRQFILSSKKLLLSDSGFYLCAWRGTGPYGYTFGSGTRLTVV.

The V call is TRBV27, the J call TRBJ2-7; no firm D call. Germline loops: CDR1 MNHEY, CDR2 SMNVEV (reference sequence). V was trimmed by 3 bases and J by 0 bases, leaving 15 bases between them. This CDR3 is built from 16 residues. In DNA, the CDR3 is TGTGCCAGCAGTTTGACCGCCAGCGCCCTCTCCTACGAGCAGTACTTC. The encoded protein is CASSLTASALSYEQYF.

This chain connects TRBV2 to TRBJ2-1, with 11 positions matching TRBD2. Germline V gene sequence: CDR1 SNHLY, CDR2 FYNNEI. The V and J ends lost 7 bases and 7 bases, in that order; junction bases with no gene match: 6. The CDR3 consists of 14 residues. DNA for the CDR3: TGTGCCAGCATGACTAGCGGGATAAAGAATGAGCAGTTCTTC. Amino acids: CASMTSGIKNEQFF.

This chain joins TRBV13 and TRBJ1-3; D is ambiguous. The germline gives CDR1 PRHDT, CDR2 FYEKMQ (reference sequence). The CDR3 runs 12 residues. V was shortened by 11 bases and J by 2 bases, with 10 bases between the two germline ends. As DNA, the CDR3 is TGTGCCCTCGCGGGAACTGGAAACACCATATATTTT. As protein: CALAGTGNTIYF.

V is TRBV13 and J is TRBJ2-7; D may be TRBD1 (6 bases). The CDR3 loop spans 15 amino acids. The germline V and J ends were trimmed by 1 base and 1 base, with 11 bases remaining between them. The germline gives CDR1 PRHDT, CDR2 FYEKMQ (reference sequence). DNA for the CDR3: TGTGCCAGCAGCTTAGAAGGGGGTCCTTCCTACGAGCAGTACTTC. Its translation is CASSLEGGPSYEQYF.

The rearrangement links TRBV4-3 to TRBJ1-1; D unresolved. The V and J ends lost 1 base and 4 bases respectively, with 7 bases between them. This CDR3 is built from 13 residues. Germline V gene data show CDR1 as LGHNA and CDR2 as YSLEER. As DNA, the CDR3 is TGCGCCAGCAGCCAAGCTTTTTCCACTGAAGCTTTCTTT. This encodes CASSQAFSTEAFF.

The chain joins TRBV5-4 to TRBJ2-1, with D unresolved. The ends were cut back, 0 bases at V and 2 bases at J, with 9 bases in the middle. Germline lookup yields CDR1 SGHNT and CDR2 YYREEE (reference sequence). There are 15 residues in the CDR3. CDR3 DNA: TGTGCCAGCAGCTTGGGCTGGGCCCCCTACAATGAGCAGTTCTTC. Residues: CASSLGWAPYNEQFF.

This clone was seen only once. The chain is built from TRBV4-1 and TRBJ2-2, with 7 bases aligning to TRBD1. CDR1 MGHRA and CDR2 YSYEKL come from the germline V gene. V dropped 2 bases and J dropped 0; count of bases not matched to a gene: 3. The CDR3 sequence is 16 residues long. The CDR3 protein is CASSQTDRTNTGELFF. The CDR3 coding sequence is TGCGCCAGCAGCCAAACGGACAGGACGAACACCGGGGAGCTGTTTTTT.

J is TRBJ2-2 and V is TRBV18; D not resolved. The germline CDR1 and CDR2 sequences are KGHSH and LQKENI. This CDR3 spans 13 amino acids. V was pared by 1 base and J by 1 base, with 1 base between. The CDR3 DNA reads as TGTGCCAGCTCACCACGGAACACCGGGGAGCTGTTTTTT. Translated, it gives CASSPRNTGELFF.

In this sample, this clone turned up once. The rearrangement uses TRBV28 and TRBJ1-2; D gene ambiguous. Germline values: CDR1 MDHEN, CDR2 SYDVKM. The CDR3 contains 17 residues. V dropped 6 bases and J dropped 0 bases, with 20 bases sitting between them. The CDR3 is CASRFQVLARSNYGYTF. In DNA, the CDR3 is TGTGCCAGCAGGTTCCAGGTCCTCGCGAGGTCTAACTATGGCTACACCTTC.

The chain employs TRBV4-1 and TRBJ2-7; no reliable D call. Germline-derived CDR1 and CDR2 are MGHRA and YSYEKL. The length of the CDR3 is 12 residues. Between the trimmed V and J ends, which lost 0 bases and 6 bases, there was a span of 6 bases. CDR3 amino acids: CASSQDHSEQYF. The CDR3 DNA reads TGCGCCAGCAGCCAAGATCACTCCGAGCAGTACTTC.

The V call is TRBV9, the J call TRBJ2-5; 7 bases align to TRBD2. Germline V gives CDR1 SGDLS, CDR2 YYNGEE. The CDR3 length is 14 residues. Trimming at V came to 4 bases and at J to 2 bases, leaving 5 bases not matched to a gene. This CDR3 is CASSFGRGQETQYF. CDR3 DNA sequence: TGTGCCAGCAGCTTTGGGCGGGGGCAAGAGACCCAGTACTTC.

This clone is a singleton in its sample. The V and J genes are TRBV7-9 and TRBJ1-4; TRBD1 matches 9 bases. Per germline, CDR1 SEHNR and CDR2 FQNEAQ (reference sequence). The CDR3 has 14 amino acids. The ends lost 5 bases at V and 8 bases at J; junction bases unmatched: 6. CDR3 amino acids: CASSQTGGGEKLFF. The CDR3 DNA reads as TGTGCCAGCAGCCAAACAGGGGGCGGCGAAAAACTGTTTTTT.

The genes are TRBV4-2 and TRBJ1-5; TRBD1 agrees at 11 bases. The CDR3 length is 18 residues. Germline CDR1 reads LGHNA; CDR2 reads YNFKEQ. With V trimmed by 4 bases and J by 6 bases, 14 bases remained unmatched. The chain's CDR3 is CASSRGSKGTGGFQPQHF. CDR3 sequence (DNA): TGTGCCAGCAGCCGTGGTTCGAAGGGGACAGGGGGTTTTCAGCCCCAGCATTTT.

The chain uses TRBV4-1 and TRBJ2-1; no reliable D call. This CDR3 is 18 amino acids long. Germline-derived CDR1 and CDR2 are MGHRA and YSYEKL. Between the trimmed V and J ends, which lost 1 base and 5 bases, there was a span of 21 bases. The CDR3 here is CASSQVINSFTENNEQFF. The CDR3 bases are TGCGCCAGCAGCCAAGTCATAAACTCCTTCACGGAAAACAATGAGCAGTTCTTC.

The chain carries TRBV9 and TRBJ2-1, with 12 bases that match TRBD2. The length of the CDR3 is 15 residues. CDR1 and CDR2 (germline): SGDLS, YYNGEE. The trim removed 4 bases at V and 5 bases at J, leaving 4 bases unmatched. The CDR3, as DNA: TGTGCCAGCAGCCCCCGGACTAGCGGGGACAATGAGCAGTTCTTC. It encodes CASSPRTSGDNEQFF.

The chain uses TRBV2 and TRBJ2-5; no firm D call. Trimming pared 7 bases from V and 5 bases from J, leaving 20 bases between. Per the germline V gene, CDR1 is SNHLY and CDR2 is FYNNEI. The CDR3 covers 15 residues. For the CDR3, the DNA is TGTGCCAGCATCCTAGACGCAGGCATGGCGGAGACCCAGTACTTC. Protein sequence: CASILDAGMAETQYF.

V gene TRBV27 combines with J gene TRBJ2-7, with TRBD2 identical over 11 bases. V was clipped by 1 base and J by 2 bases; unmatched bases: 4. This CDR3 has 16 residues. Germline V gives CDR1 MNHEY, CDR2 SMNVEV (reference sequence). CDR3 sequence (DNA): TGTGCCAGCAGTTTATTACGGACTAGCGGGCCCTACGAGCAGTACTTC. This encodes CASSLLRTSGPYEQYF.

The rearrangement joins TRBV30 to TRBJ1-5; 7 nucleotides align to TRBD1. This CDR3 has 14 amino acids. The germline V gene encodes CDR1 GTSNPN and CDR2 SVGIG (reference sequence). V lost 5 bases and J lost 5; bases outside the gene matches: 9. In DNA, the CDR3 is TGTGCCTGGCGGCCCCGACAGGGTCATCAGCCCCAGCATTTT. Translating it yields CAWRPRQGHQPQHF.

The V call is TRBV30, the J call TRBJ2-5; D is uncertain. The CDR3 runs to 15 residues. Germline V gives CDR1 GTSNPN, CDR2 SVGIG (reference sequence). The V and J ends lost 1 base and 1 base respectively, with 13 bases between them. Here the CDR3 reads CAWSGRGGTQETQYF. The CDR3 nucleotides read TGTGCCTGGAGTGGTCGAGGCGGAACCCAAGAGACCCAGTACTTC.

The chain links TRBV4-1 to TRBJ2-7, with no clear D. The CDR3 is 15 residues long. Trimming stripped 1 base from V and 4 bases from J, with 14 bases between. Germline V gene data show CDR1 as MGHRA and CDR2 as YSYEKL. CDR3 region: CASSQVQVEIYEQYF. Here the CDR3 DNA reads TGCGCCAGCAGCCAAGTGCAGGTAGAAATTTACGAGCAGTACTTC.

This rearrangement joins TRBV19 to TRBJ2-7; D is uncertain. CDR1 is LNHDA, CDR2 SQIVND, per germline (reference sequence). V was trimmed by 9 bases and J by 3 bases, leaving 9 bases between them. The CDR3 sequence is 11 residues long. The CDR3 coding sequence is TGTGCCAGCCAAGGGTTCTACGAGCAGTACTTC. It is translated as CASQGFYEQYF.

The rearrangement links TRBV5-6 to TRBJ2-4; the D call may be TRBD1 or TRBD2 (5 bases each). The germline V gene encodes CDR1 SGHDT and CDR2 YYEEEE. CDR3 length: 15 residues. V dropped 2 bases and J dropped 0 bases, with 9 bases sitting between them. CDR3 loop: CASSLEGLAKNIQYF. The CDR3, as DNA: TGTGCCAGCAGCTTAGAGGGGTTAGCCAAAAACATTCAGTACTTC.

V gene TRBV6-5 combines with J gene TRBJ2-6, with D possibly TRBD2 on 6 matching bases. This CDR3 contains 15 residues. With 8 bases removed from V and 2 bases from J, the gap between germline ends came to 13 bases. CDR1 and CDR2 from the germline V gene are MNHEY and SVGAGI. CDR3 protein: CASSRLVAGANVLTF. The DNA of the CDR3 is TGTGCCAGCTCCCGACTAGTTGCTGGGGCCAACGTCCTGACTTTC.